This T cell receptor beta chain is drawn from a study of early T cells in non-severe SARS-CoV-2 infection (dated by TCRdb to the early 2020s). For the study in its entirety: Because TCR sequencing was done on bulk RNA from unsorted whole blood, the alpha and beta chains could not be paired.

The CDR3 starts with the cysteine, ends with the phenylalanine, and has 15 residues. Only CDR3 DNA remains: 45 bases, in frame from the first base. Relative to germline, V is missing 3 bases and J is missing 5 bases, with 10 bases of the junction outside any gene match. For CDR1 and CDR2, the germline V gene lists SGHNT and YENEEA. To prepare the library, 5' RACE was applied. Instrument used: NextSeq 500. To correct for sequencing error and PCR bias, the TCR library protocol tagged individual cDNA molecules with unique molecular identifiers. TCR alpha and beta chains were both sequenced, and the abundances of alpha and beta sequences in each sample were closely correlated with each other. The paper's processing steps were these. Decombinator V4 was used to perform V gene, J gene and CDR3 annotation of TCR sequences. TCRs were defined as expanded if a significant change between any two time points was detected under a Poisson model with p below 0.0001. TCR abundances were normalised to the total number of TCRs sequenced in each sample and reported as counts per million. TRAV1-2 paired with TRAJ12, TRAJ20 or TRAJ33 defined MAIT TCRs, while TRAV10 paired with TRAJ18 defined iNKT TCRs. A search of VDJdb, accessed on 1 November 2021, was run for TCRs annotated to CMV, EBV and SARS-CoV-2, with TCRs annotated for multiple antigens excluded. The public reads were reanalyzed by TCRdb: fastp trimming at Q25, MiXCR alignment, in-frame beta chains only. Identical CDR3 proteins give one entry, which carries the most common genes and DNA. TCRdb's processing, not the authors' own work, is the source of the V and J calls. Present in this sample are tens of thousands of distinct CDR3 sequences, approximately 13% of which were seen just once. The ten largest clones capture 0.95% to 1.5% of the sample.

This was a case-control study nested in a cohort of healthcare workers in London, UK, who had nasopharyngeal swab PCR tests and blood samples taken every week. Healthcare workers were enrolled in the week of the UK lockdown, from 23 to 31 March 2020, and were followed every week for up to roughly 16 weeks. Results the study describes overall, beyond this receptor: VDJdb matching was skewed toward anti-spike CD8 responses and likely underestimated virus-specific expansions by missing private and CD4 specificities.

This clonotype appeared many times. This receptor's antigen is unknown. No much larger clone is present one base from it, and per-base qualities are unavailable. Material for sequencing was whole blood. The V gene is TRBV11-3 and the J gene is TRBJ2-7, with 7 bases in between that match TRBD1. The source of this sequence is an adult who was a healthcare worker with PCR-confirmed SARS-CoV-2 infection or an uninfected control (not recorded which). The nucleotide sequence is given as TGTGCCAGCAGCTTCCGAATGGACAGGCGCGACGAGCAGTACTTC. It codes for CASSFRMDRRDEQYF.